This T cell receptor beta chain was sequenced for a study of siplizumab effects on memory and regulatory T cells. Findings of the study overall: It was never confirmed that proliferating Tregs from siplizumab cultures were suppressive.

Turning to this clone: Its antigen is not identified.

Profiled with immunoSEQ multiplex PCR; TCRdb holds only in-frame clones, not every one. The sample shows 85,000 to 120,000 clones, 80% to 95% of them seen only once. V lost 4 bases to trimming and J lost 0 bases, with 20 bases between them. Per the germline V gene, CDR1 is SGHKS and CDR2 is YYEKEE (reference sequence). There are 18 residues in the CDR3. The clonotype was recovered from a human donor in good health. Material for sequencing was CD4+ T cells sorted from blood. This chain links TRBV5-5 with TRBJ1-3; perhaps TRBD1 as D (5 bases). CDR3: CASSPGVDSAASGNTIYF. As DNA, the CDR3 is TGTGCCAGCAGCCCCGGGGTAGACAGCGCGGCCTCTGGAAACACCATATATTTT.